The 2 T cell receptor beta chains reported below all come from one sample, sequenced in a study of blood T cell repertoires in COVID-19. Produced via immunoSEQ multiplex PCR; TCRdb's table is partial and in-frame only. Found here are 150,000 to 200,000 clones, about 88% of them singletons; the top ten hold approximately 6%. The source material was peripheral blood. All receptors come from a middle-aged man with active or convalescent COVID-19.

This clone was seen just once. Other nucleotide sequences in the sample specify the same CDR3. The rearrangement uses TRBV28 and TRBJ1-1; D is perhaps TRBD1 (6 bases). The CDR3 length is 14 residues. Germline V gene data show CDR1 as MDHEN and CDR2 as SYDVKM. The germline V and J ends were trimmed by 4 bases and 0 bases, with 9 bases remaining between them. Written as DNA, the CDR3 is TGTGCCAGCAGTTCCCAGGGGATGAACACTGAAGCTTTCTTT. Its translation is CASSSQGMNTEAFF.

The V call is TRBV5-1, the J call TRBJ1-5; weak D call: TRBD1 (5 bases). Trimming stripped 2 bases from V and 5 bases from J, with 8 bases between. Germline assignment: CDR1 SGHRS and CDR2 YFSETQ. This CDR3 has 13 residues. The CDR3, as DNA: TGCGCCAGCAGCTTTGGCAGGGATCAGCCCCAGCATTTT. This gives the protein CASSFGRDQPQHF.